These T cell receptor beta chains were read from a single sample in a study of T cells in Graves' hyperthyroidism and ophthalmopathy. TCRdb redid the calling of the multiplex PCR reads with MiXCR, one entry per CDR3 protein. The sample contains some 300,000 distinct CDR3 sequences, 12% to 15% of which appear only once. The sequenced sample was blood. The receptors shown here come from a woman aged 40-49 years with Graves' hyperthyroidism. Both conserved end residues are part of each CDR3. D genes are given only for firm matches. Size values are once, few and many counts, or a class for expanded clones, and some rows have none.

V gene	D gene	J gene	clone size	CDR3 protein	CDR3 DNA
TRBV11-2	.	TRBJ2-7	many	CASSLSLLSYEQYF	TGTGCCAGCAGCTTGTCGTTGTTATCCTACGAGCAGTACTTC
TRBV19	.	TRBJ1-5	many	CASSFGQPNQPQHF	TGTGCCAGTAGTTTTGGACAGCCTAATCAGCCCCAGCATTTT
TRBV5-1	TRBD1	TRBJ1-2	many	CASSLNLDRATYGYTF	TGCGCCAGCAGCTTAAACTTGGACAGGGCGACCTATGGCTACACCTTC
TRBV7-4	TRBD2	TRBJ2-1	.	CASSLGVSSGPNEQFF	TGTGCCAGCAGCTTAGGCGTGTCTAGCGGACCGAATGAGCAGTTCTTC
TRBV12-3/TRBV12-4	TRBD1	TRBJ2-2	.	CASRAAGGFTGELFF	TGTGCCAGCAGAGCGGCAGGGGGCTTTACCGGGGAGCTGTTTTTT
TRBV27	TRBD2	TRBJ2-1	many	CASSLLKWAGEVEQFF	TGTGCCAGCAGTCTCCTCAAGTGGGCGGGAGAGGTTGAGCAGTTCTTC
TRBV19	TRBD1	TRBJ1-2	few	CASSTIGTAPSYGYTF	TGTGCCAGTAGTACCATTGGGACAGCCCCTTCCTATGGCTACACCTTC
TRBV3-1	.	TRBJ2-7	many	CASSLRGGNEQYF	TGTGCCAGCAGTTTGAGGGGAGGCAACGAGCAGTACTTC
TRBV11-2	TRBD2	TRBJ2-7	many	CASSLVASGRPTYEQYF	TGTGCCAGCAGCTTAGTCGCTAGCGGGAGACCGACCTACGAGCAGTACTTC
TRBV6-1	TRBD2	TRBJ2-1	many	CASSRGTSGRGTEQFF	TGTGCCAGCAGTAGGGGGACTAGCGGACGAGGGACTGAGCAGTTCTTC
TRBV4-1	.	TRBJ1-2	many	CASSQPGNIFYGYTF	TGCGCCAGCAGCCAACCGGGGAATATATTCTATGGCTACACCTTC
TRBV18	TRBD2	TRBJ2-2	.	CASSTSGSTGELFF	TGTGCCAGCTCAACTAGCGGAAGCACCGGGGAGCTGTTTTTT
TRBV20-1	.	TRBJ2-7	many	CSAGTPYEQYF	TGCAGTGCCGGGACTCCCTACGAGCAGTACTTC
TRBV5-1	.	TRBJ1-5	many	CASSYDRNQPQHF	TGCGCCAGCAGCTACGATCGTAATCAGCCCCAGCATTTT
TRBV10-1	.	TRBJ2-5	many	CASAARQETQYF	TGCGCCTCGGCGGCTAGACAAGAGACCCAGTACTTC
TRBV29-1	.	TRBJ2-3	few	CSAHGGSTDTQYF	TGCAGCGCACATGGAGGTAGCACAGATACGCAGTATTTT
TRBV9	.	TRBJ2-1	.	CASSPYRDGNEQFF	TGTGCCAGCAGCCCATACAGGGACGGCAATGAGCAGTTCTTC
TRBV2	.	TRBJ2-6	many	CASRGTSGANVLTF	TGTGCCAGCAGGGGTACCTCTGGGGCCAACGTCCTGACTTTC
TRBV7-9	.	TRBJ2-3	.	CASPSGAASTDTQYF	TGTGCCAGCCCCTCAGGGGCAGCCAGCACAGATACGCAGTATTTT
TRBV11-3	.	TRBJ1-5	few	CASSSPGTSNQPQHF	TGTGCCAGCAGCTCCCCAGGAACTAGCAATCAGCCCCAGCATTTT
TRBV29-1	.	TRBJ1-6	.	CSVSTSYNSPLHF	TGCAGCGTTTCAACCTCCTATAATTCACCCCTCCACTTT
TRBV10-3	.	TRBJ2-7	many	CAISESKTATYEQYF	TGTGCCATCAGTGAGTCGAAAACTGCAACCTACGAGCAGTACTTC
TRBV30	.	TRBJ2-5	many	CAWSVLETQYF	TGTGCCTGGAGTGTACTGGAGACCCAGTACTTC
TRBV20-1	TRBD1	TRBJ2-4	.	CSAETGTDIQYF	TGCAGTGCTGAGACAGGGACCGACATTCAGTACTTC
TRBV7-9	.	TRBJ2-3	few	CASSLVGTDTQYF	TGTGCCAGCAGCTTAGTAGGAACAGATACGCAGTATTTT
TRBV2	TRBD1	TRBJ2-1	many	CASSDRTGGYPEQFF	TGTGCCAGCAGTGATCGCACAGGGGGATATCCTGAGCAGTTCTTC
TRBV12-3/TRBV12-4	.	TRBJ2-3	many	CASKSDGSTDTQYF	TGTGCCAGCAAATCCGACGGTAGCACAGATACGCAGTATTTT
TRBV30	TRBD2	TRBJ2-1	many	CAWSAGLAGYNEQFF	TGTGCCTGGAGCGCGGGACTAGCGGGGTACAATGAGCAGTTCTTC
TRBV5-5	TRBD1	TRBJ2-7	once	CASSFDGQAWEQYF	TGTGCCAGCAGCTTTGATGGACAGGCCTGGGAGCAGTACTTC